Sequencing of this T cell receptor (beta chain) was carried out in a study of cytomegalovirus exposure and HLA in healthy donors. Germline V gene data show CDR1 as MNHNY and CDR2 as SVGAGI (reference sequence). The CDR3 is 15 amino acids. Trimming removed 5 bases from V and 6 bases from J; junction bases left unmatched: 9. PCR used 60 Vbeta primers and 13 Jbeta primers. Generated by immunoSEQ multiplex PCR, the TCRdb table keeps only in-frame clones and is missing some. The sample holds over 200,000 clones, under 90% seen once. The chain employs TRBV6-6 and TRBJ1-5, with 8 positions matching TRBD1. This clonotype was obtained from a human donor in good health. The sample consisted of PBMCs. Here the CDR3 reads CASSDRTGNGQPQHF. CDR3 sequence (DNA): TGTGCCAGCAGTGACCGGACAGGGAACGGTCAGCCCCAGCATTTT.